This is a list of T cell receptor beta chains from one sample in a study of blood T cell repertoires in acute mononucleosis. The repertoire was sequenced with immunoSEQ multiplex PCR; TCRdb's copy has only in-frame clones and lacks some. The sample holds 6,000 to 9,000 clones, approximately 26% seen once. Specimen: EBV YVL epitope tetramer+ CD8+ T cells sorted from PBMCs, collected during acute infectious mononucleosis. The receptors come from a woman aged 18-35 years with infectious mononucleosis caused by EBV. The CDR3 runs from the conserved cysteine through the conserved F or W. Fields, in order: V gene, J gene, clone size, D gene, CDR3 DNA, CDR3 protein. The D gene is left open where the match is weak. Where a row states a size, it is once, few, many or the class of an expanded clone; other rows omit it.

v_gene: TRBV10-3; j_gene: TRBJ2-7; abundance: many; d_gene: TRBD1; CDR3nt: TGTGCCAGCAGCCTAGACCCCGGGACAGGGCGGCACGAGCAGTACTTC; CDR3aa: CASSLDPGTGRHEQYF
v_gene: TRBV13; j_gene: TRBJ2-7; abundance: few; d_gene: NA; CDR3nt: TGTGCCAGCACCGACAGCTTAAACGAGCAGTACTTC; CDR3aa: CASTDSLNEQYF
v_gene: TRBV5-4; j_gene: TRBJ2-1; abundance: NA; d_gene: NA; CDR3nt: TGTGCCAGCAGCTTCACGCGGGCAGGCGACAATGAGCAGTTCTTC; CDR3aa: CASSFTRAGDNEQFF
v_gene: TRBV6-5; j_gene: TRBJ2-5; abundance: few; d_gene: NA; CDR3nt: TGTGCCAGCAGCCTCTACCAAGAGACCCAGTACTTC; CDR3aa: CASSLYQETQYF
v_gene: TRBV6-1; j_gene: TRBJ1-6; abundance: few; d_gene: NA; CDR3nt: TGCGCCAGCAGTGAGAACGCCGGCGGAATAGGGTCACCCCTCCACTTT; CDR3aa: CASSENAGGIGSPLHF
v_gene: TRBV19; j_gene: TRBJ2-1; abundance: NA; d_gene: NA; CDR3nt: TGTGGAATACTTCGGGTCTATGAGCAGTTCTTC; CDR3aa: CGILRVYEQFF
v_gene: TRBV23-1; j_gene: TRBJ2-1; abundance: few; d_gene: NA; CDR3nt: TGCGCCAGCACCATAGGATCAGCCTCTTACATCAATGAGCAGTTCTTC; CDR3aa: CASTIGSASYINEQFF
v_gene: TRBV5-4; j_gene: TRBJ2-7; abundance: few; d_gene: NA; CDR3nt: TGTGCCAGCAGCACCAACCCCGGGAACCCTTCCGAGCAGTACTTC; CDR3aa: CASSTNPGNPSEQYF
v_gene: TRBV7-2; j_gene: TRBJ2-1; abundance: NA; d_gene: NA; CDR3nt: TGTGCCTGCAGCTTATTCGCACCGCGTTCCTACAATGAGCAGTTCTTC; CDR3aa: CACSLFAPRSYNEQFF
v_gene: TRBV11-2; j_gene: TRBJ2-1; abundance: NA; d_gene: TRBD2; CDR3nt: TGTGCCAGCAGGCCGACTAGCGGGGGGGGCATTGAGCAGTTCTTC; CDR3aa: CASRPTSGGGIEQFF
v_gene: TRBV11-2; j_gene: TRBJ2-7; abundance: many; d_gene: TRBD1; CDR3nt: TGTGCCAGCAGCCAAACCCCGACAGGGGCGGACGAGCAGTACTTC; CDR3aa: CASSQTPTGADEQYF
v_gene: TRBV10-2; j_gene: TRBJ2-7; abundance: many; d_gene: NA; CDR3nt: TGCGCCAGCAGTGAGTTTCCGCTTTCAGGGCAGGAGCAGTACTTC; CDR3aa: CASSEFPLSGQEQYF
v_gene: TRBV11-2; j_gene: TRBJ2-2; abundance: few; d_gene: TRBD1; CDR3nt: TGTGCCAGCAGCTTAGTCGTACAGGGGGACTCGGCCGGGGAGCTGTTTTTT; CDR3aa: CASSLVVQGDSAGELFF
v_gene: TRBV27; j_gene: TRBJ2-1; abundance: NA; d_gene: TRBD2; CDR3nt: TGTGCCAGCACAACTAGCGGGGGGGCCAGTGAGCAGTTCTTC; CDR3aa: CASTTSGGASEQFF
v_gene: TRBV7-3; j_gene: TRBJ2-3; abundance: few; d_gene: NA; CDR3nt: TGTGCCAGCAGTTTATCTCGAACAGATACGCAGTATTTT; CDR3aa: CASSLSRTDTQYF
v_gene: TRBV11-2; j_gene: TRBJ2-1; abundance: NA; d_gene: NA; CDR3nt: TGTGCCAGCAGCCAAGATATTGAGCAGTTCTTC; CDR3aa: CASSQDIEQFF